These 11 T cell receptor beta chains originate from one sample sequenced in a study of CD8 T cells in ankylosing spondylitis. Regarding the study as a whole: The study identified a TCR beta motif of 7 or 8 highly homologous variants that appeared characteristic of ankylosing spondylitis blood.

Antigen specificity for these receptors is unknown. TCRdb independently ran MiXCR on the 5' RACE reads; one entry per CDR3 protein. The table lists some 200,000 distinct CDR3 sequences, about 7% of them singletons. The sequencing sample was made of blood, either unsorted or a sorted T cell fraction (not recorded which). Receptors originate from a male donor with ankylosing spondylitis.

This clonotype was observed a handful of times. V is TRBV27 and J is TRBJ2-7, with 7 bases identical to TRBD1. This CDR3 comprises 13 residues. V dropped 6 bases and J dropped 7; count of bases not matched to a gene: 9. The germline CDR1 and CDR2 sequences are MNHEY and SMNVEV (reference sequence). CDR3 loop: CASSDRVAIEQYF. The CDR3 region has the DNA TGTGCCAGCAGCGACAGGGTTGCCATTGAGCAGTACTTC.

This clonotype was counted ten times or more. The chain combines TRBV10-2 with TRBJ2-7, with 14 bases fitting TRBD2. The CDR3 has 18 amino acids. The junction had 9 bases not matched to a gene; V was cut back by 3 bases and J by 2 bases. Germline V gene sequence: CDR1 WSHSY, CDR2 SAAADI. The CDR3 nucleotides read TGCGCCAGCAGTGAAATCTGGGGGACTAGCGGGAGAACCTACGAGCAGTACTTC. Translation gives CASSEIWGTSGRTYEQYF.

Only a few counts were recorded for this clonotype. This rearrangement joins TRBV5-4 to TRBJ2-3, with 8 bases matching TRBD2. The CDR3 is made up of 16 amino acids. Trimming at V came to 5 bases and at J to 2 bases, leaving 10 bases not matched to a gene. Looked up from germline, CDR1 is SGHNT and CDR2 is YYREEE (reference sequence). The DNA for the CDR3 is TGTGCCAGCAGGCCCCGAGAGCGGGAGTTCACAGATACGCAGTATTTT. It yields the protein CASRPREREFTDTQYF.

The chain combines TRBV5-5 with TRBJ1-5; tentative D call: TRBD1 (6 bases). CDR3 size: 13 residues. The V end lost 0 bases, the J end lost 7 bases, and 8 bases lay between the germline ends. CDR1 is SGHKS, CDR2 YYEKEE, per germline (reference sequence). Written as DNA, the CDR3 is TGTGCCAGCAGCTTGGGACAGGCCCAGCCCCAGCATTTT. It specifies CASSLGQAQPQHF.

This rearrangement joins TRBV5-1 to TRBJ2-1; 11 bases are shared with TRBD2. This CDR3 is built from 16 residues. With V trimmed by 4 bases and J by 4 bases, 7 bases remained unmatched. Per germline, CDR1 SGHRS and CDR2 YFSETQ. The CDR3 DNA sequence: TGCGCCAGCAGCGCTATACTAGCGGGGGATTACAATGAGCAGTTCTTC. Its translation is CASSAILAGDYNEQFF.

This clonotype appeared many times. The V call is TRBV5-1, the J call TRBJ2-7, with 7 bases lining up with TRBD1. The CDR3 runs to 14 residues. Trimming took 0 bases from V and 3 from J; bases not matched to a gene: 3. Germline V gene data show CDR1 as SGHRS and CDR2 as YFSETQ. The CDR3 region is CASSLEGANYEQYF. CDR3 in DNA: TGCGCCAGCAGCTTGGAGGGGGCGAACTACGAGCAGTACTTC.

This clonotype has ten or more counts. This rearrangement joins TRBV27 to TRBJ2-2; D may be TRBD1 or TRBD2 (5 bases each). The CDR3 is made up of 17 amino acids. Trimming removed 7 bases at V and 1 base at J, with 19 bases between. Germline loops: CDR1 MNHEY, CDR2 SMNVEV (reference sequence). The CDR3 DNA follows: TGTGCCAGCACCCCCACCAGGGAGCCCGTGAACACCGGGGAGCTGTTTTTT. As protein: CASTPTREPVNTGELFF.

The genes are TRBV20-1 and TRBJ2-2; TRBD1 matches 7 bases. V shed 6 bases, J shed 1 base, and the junction held 14 bases outside the gene matches. The CDR3 is 17 amino acids. The germline V gene encodes CDR1 DFQATT and CDR2 SNEGSKA (reference sequence). CDR3 in DNA: TGCAGTGCCCCACCCACGCCGGGACAGAAGAACACCGGGGAGCTGTTTTTT. This sequence encodes CSAPPTPGQKNTGELFF.

CDR3 sequence reads: CASSPIRVGPKNIQYF. In DNA, the CDR3 is TGTGCCAGCAGCCCAATTAGAGTGGGGCCCAAAAACATTCAGTACTTC. The V and J genes are TRBV28 and TRBJ2-4, with a tentative D call TRBD1 (5 bases). The CDR3 contains 16 residues. Germline V lookup: CDR1 MDHEN, CDR2 SYDVKM. V was shortened by 6 bases and J by 2 bases, with 17 bases between the two germline ends.

This clonotype was recorded many times. V is TRBV7-2 and J is TRBJ2-7, with D maybe TRBD2 (6 bases). CDR3 length: 17 amino acids. V dropped 1 base and J dropped 7 bases, with 23 bases sitting between them. CDR1 and CDR2 (germline): SGHTA, FQGNSA. The CDR3 DNA reads as TGTGCCAGCAGCTTAGGGACCTTGGAGGGAGAAGGGGTGGAGCAGTACTTC. It translates to CASSLGTLEGEGVEQYF.

This chain uses TRBV6-1 with TRBJ2-7; D gene ambiguous. The CDR3 is made up of 12 amino acids. Germline V lookup: CDR1 MNHNS, CDR2 SASEGT. Trimming removed 6 bases from V and 3 bases from J, with 9 bases in between. DNA of the CDR3: TGTGCCAGCAGCAAAGCCCACTACGAGCAGTACTTC. Encoded protein: CASSKAHYEQYF.